These 6 T cell receptor beta chains share one sample of origin, sequenced in a study of T cells in Graves' hyperthyroidism and ophthalmopathy. The source material, RNA transcripts, was used to amplify TCR beta CDR3 regions. The HTBI primer set served for first-round RT-PCR of the TCR CDR3. TCRdb redid the calling of the multiplex PCR reads with MiXCR, one entry per CDR3 protein. The sample lists some 320,000 distinct CDR3 sequences, roughly 15% seen once, with 30% to 35% in the top ten. The sample consisted of blood. All receptors derive from a woman aged 40 to 50 with Graves' ophthalmopathy.

This clonotype showed up just a few times. The V and J genes are TRBV5-1 and TRBJ1-6; 7 bases are shared with TRBD1. CDR1 is SGHRS, CDR2 YFSETQ, per germline. This CDR3 contains 17 residues. The junction had 7 bases not matched to a gene; V was cut back by 4 bases and J by 0 bases. The CDR3 bases are TGCGCCAGCAGCCACCGGGACAGACTCTCCTATAATTCACCCCTCCACTTT. This gives the protein CASSHRDRLSYNSPLHF.

This clonotype was observed many times. The V call is TRBV6-1, the J call TRBJ2-5; TRBD1 matches at 11 bases. V lost 7 bases to trimming and J lost 4 bases; unmatched junction nucleotides: 14. CDR1 is MNHNS and CDR2 is SASEGT in the germline V gene. CDR3 size: 17 residues. CDR3 in amino acids: CASTQGVGQGVGETQYF. DNA of the CDR3: TGTGCCAGCACCCAAGGGGTGGGACAGGGGGTAGGAGAGACCCAGTACTTC.

This clonotype has ten or more counts. The chain uses TRBV7-8 and TRBJ1-1; D is ambiguous. Germline lookup yields CDR1 SGHVS and CDR2 FQNEAQ. The CDR3 has 13 residues. Trimming left V 1 base short and J 11 bases short, with 14 bases between. The CDR3 DNA sequence: TGTGCCAGCAGCTTAGTTGGTGGCCGGAGGGCTTTCTTT. Residues: CASSLVGGRRAFF.

This clonotype was detected only a few times. This chain links TRBV18 with TRBJ2-5; no clear D. CDR1 KGHSH and CDR2 LQKENI come from the germline V gene. Trimming removed 2 bases at V and 2 bases at J, with 9 bases between. CDR3 length: 14 amino acids. CDR3 sequence (DNA): TGTGCCAGCTCACCAAATAGTTTACAAGAGACCCAGTACTTC. Translated: CASSPNSLQETQYF.

This clonotype has only a few counts. CDR3 DNA sequence: TGTGCCAGTAGTATAAAAGCTTGGGACAGGGTCTATCAGCCCCAGCATTTT. Encoded protein: CASSIKAWDRVYQPQHF. The chain has TRBV19 and TRBJ1-5, with 9 bases aligning to TRBD1. This CDR3 comprises 17 residues. Germline V gene lookup returns CDR1 LNHDA and CDR2 SQIVND (reference sequence). The V gene end was trimmed by 2 bases and the J gene end by 5 bases; junction bases not matched to a gene: 10.

About this clonotype itself: This clone may be a read error of a much larger clone one base away. The V call is TRBV7-9, the J call TRBJ2-3, with 7 bases fitting TRBD1. V lost 7 bases, J lost 4 bases, and 11 bases stayed unmatched. The germline gives CDR1 SEHNR, CDR2 FQNEAQ (reference sequence). This CDR3 is built from 15 residues. The CDR3 protein is CASTRGTRGPDTQYF. The DNA of the CDR3 is TGTGCCAGCACAAGAGGGACAAGGGGGCCAGATACGCAGTATTTT.